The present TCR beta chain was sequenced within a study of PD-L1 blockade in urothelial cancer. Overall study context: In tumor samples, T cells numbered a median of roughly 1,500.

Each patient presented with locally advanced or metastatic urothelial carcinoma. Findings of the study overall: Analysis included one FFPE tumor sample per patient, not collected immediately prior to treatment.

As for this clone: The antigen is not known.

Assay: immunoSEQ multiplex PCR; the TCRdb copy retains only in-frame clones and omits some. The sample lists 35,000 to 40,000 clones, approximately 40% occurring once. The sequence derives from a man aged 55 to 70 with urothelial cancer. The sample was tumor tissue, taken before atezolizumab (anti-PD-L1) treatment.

This CDR3 is CASSSTGTSEYNEQFF. CDR3 DNA: TGTGCCAGTAGTAGCACCGGGACTAGCGAATACAATGAGCAGTTCTTC. The chain links TRBV19 to TRBJ2-1, with TRBD2 matching 10 bases. V shed 4 bases, J shed 4 bases, and the junction held 7 bases outside the gene matches. Germline CDR1 reads LNHDA; CDR2 reads SQIVND (reference sequence). CDR3 length equals 16 residues.